The sample holds many counts of the clone carrying this TCR beta chain. V shed 1 base, J shed 3 bases, and the junction held 3 bases outside the gene matches. This CDR3 spans 15 amino acids. Germline V gene data show CDR1 as SGHVS and CDR2 as FQNEAQ. These data belong to a study of T cell repertoires in cytomegalovirus infection. TCRdb redid the calling of the reads with MiXCR, one entry per CDR3 protein. Altogether about 140,000 distinct CDR3 sequences are present, about 6.1% being singletons, with the ten largest covering about 20%. This sequence joins TRBV7-8 and TRBJ2-7; 10 bases agree with TRBD2. The sample was PBMCs. This clonotype was sampled from a human donor in good health (CMV status not recorded). Some clones in this sample may be carry-over from other donors' samples. Here the CDR3 reads CASSLGTSGYYEQYF. The CDR3 DNA reads TGTGCCAGCAGCTTAGGGACTAGCGGATACTACGAGCAGTACTTC.